This passage covers 22 T cell receptor beta chains from one sample sequenced in a study of neoadjuvant nivolumab and ipilimumab in lung cancer. Sequencing was performed with immunoSEQ multiplex PCR; in TCRdb, only in-frame clones are kept and a portion is missing. Found here are 25,000 to 35,000 clones, about 92% of them singletons; the top ten hold 2% to 2.5%. The material was peripheral blood, obtained after neoadjuvant nivolumab, alone or with ipilimumab, at or shortly before surgery. These receptors were obtained from an adult with non-small cell lung cancer.

The CDR3 reads CASSLVPIFNEAFF. The CDR3 nucleotides are TGTGCCAGCAGCCTAGTACCGATCTTCAACGAAGCTTTCTTT. The rearrangement uses TRBV14 and TRBJ1-1; D unresolved. The length of the CDR3 is 14 residues. The V end was cut by 4 bases, the J end by 8 bases, with 17 bases between. CDR1 is SGHDN, CDR2 FVKESK, per germline.

This chain links TRBV7-9 with TRBJ1-2, with 7 nucleotides matching TRBD1. The ends lost 5 bases at V and 8 bases at J; junction bases unmatched: 5. The CDR3 consists of 12 residues. Germline V gives CDR1 SEHNR, CDR2 FQNEAQ (reference sequence). CDR3 sequence (DNA): TGTGCCAGCAGCGAAGGACAGGTCGGCTACACCTTC. It encodes CASSEGQVGYTF.

The V gene is TRBV4-2, the J gene TRBJ2-7; 12 bases are shared with TRBD2. Per germline, CDR1 LGHNA and CDR2 YNFKEQ. V lost 0 bases and J lost 5; bases outside the gene matches: 11. The CDR3 has 18 amino acids. The CDR3 DNA follows: TGTGCCAGCAGCCAAGAGAGACTAGCGGGAGTGGGGGCCCACGAGCAGTACTTC. As protein: CASSQERLAGVGAHEQYF.

Only a few counts were recorded for this clone. The rearrangement joins TRBV10-3 to TRBJ2-6, with TRBD1 identical over 8 bases. The CDR3 has 15 amino acids. CDR1 and CDR2 (germline): ENHRY, SYGVKD. V lost 11 bases to trimming and J lost 2 bases; unmatched junction nucleotides: 8. CDR3 in amino acids: CAVGAGGTGANVLTF. The CDR3 DNA is TGTGCCGTAGGGGCAGGGGGCACTGGGGCCAACGTCCTGACTTTC.

This clone was seen only once. The V call is TRBV6-6, the J call TRBJ2-7, with D uncertain. The CDR3 has 11 amino acids. Trimming took 0 bases from V and 5 from J, leaving 2 bases between them. Germline-derived CDR1 and CDR2 are MNHNY and SVGAGI (reference sequence). The CDR3 is CASSYSDEQYF. For the CDR3, the DNA is TGTGCCAGCAGTTACTCAGACGAGCAGTACTTC.

V and J are TRBV19 and TRBJ1-4, with TRBD1 matching over 7 bases. From germline, CDR1 is LNHDA and CDR2 SQIVND (reference sequence). The CDR3 has 14 residues. J was trimmed by 5 bases and V by 4 bases; bases with no gene match: 4. The chain's CDR3 is CASSRGTVNEKLFF. In nucleotides, the CDR3 is TGTGCCAGTAGTAGGGGGACAGTGAATGAAAAACTGTTTTTT.

The V and J genes are TRBV29-1 and TRBJ2-3; D perhaps matches TRBD2 (5 bases). The CDR3 runs to 14 residues. From germline, CDR1 is SQVTM and CDR2 ANQGSEA. The V and J ends lost 4 bases and 1 base respectively, with 12 bases between them. CDR3 amino acids: CSVVAGHRTDTQYF. Here the CDR3 DNA reads TGCAGCGTTGTTGCGGGCCACCGCACAGATACGCAGTATTTT.

DNA of the CDR3: TGTGCCACCAGAAGGGTGGGAAACTATGGCTACACCTTC. Translation gives CATRRVGNYGYTF. This chain uses TRBV6-1 with TRBJ1-2, with D unclear. CDR1 and CDR2 from the germline V gene are MNHNS and SASEGT. CDR3 length: 13 residues. Between the trimmed V and J ends, which lost 10 bases and 2 bases, there was a span of 14 bases.

The rearrangement uses TRBV6-1 and TRBJ2-1; 7 nucleotides match TRBD1. Unmatched junction bases numbered 10, after V lost 4 bases and J lost 7 bases. This CDR3 is built from 15 residues. Per the germline V gene, CDR1 is MNHNS and CDR2 is SASEGT. The CDR3 DNA reads TGTGCCAGCAGTGCCACCCGGACAGGTTTTAATGAGCAGTTCTTC. Translating gives CASSATRTGFNEQFF.

The chain joins TRBV15 to TRBJ1-2, with a tentative D call TRBD1 (5 bases). V dropped 0 bases and J dropped 6 bases, with 17 bases sitting between them. The CDR3 length is 16 residues. CDR1 LNHNV and CDR2 YYDKDF come from the germline V gene (reference sequence). CDR3 sequence: CATSREIRVGGNGYTF. The DNA of the CDR3 is TGTGCCACCAGCAGAGAAATCAGGGTCGGTGGGAATGGCTACACCTTC.

The rearrangement links TRBV19 to TRBJ1-5; 7 bases fit TRBD1. Unmatched junction bases numbered 8, after V lost 5 bases and J lost 4 bases. The CDR3 contains 15 residues. The germline CDR1 and CDR2 sequences are LNHDA and SQIVND (reference sequence). The CDR3 loop is CASSWTGGGNQPQHF. CDR3 in DNA: TGTGCCAGTAGTTGGACAGGAGGGGGTAATCAGCCCCAGCATTTT.

This chain connects TRBV7-8 to TRBJ2-2; D is unclear. Germline assignment: CDR1 SGHVS and CDR2 FQNEAQ. The CDR3 runs to 13 residues. The V end was cut by 5 bases, the J end by 9 bases, with 13 bases between. CDR3 nucleotide sequence: TGTGCCAGCAGCCCCAGCCCGAGCCGGGAGCTGTTTTTT. Translating it yields CASSPSPSRELFF.

The chain combines TRBV27 with TRBJ1-1; no reliable D call. Germline CDR1 is MNHEY and CDR2 is SMNVEV (reference sequence). Trimming shortened V by 3 bases and J by 0 bases, and 8 bases separated the two germline ends. This CDR3 has 14 amino acids. CDR3 in amino acids: CASSFHGMNTEAFF. The CDR3 DNA follows: TGTGCCAGCAGTTTCCACGGGATGAACACTGAAGCTTTCTTT.

The genes are TRBV20-1 and TRBJ2-7; no reliable D call. The CDR3 has 11 residues. Germline V CDR1 and CDR2: DFQATT, SNEGSKA (reference sequence). V was pared by 0 bases and J by 3 bases, with 3 bases between. As DNA, the CDR3 is TGCAGTGCTAGAGACGGCTACGAGCAGTACTTC. This gives the protein CSARDGYEQYF.

The CDR3 here is CASSSGQRESSGNEQFF. The CDR3 region has the DNA TGCGCCAGCAGCTCCGGACAGAGGGAGTCGAGTGGCAATGAGCAGTTCTTC. The J gene is TRBJ2-1, the V gene TRBV5-1; tentatively, D is TRBD1 (6 bases). The V gene lost 3 bases and the J gene lost 6 bases, with 22 bases spanning the gap. Germline V gene data show CDR1 as SGHRS and CDR2 as YFSETQ. The CDR3 is 17 residues long. Using reference TRBV5-1 and TRBJ2-1 for the parts outside the CDR3, the full variable domain is KAGVTQTPRYLIKTRGQQVTLSCSPISGHRSVSWYQQTPGQGLQFLFEYFSETQRNKGNFPGRFSGRQFSNSRSEMNVSTLELGDSALYLCASSSGQRESSGNEQFFGPGTRLTVL.

The chain employs TRBV5-4 and TRBJ2-1; possible D gene TRBD1, 6 bases. V was trimmed by 2 bases and J by 5 bases, leaving 14 bases between them. Germline CDR1 reads SGHNT; CDR2 reads YYREEE (reference sequence). The CDR3 length is 15 residues. The CDR3 DNA is TGTGCCAGCAGCTTAGGGACACCTAGAAACAATGAGCAGTTCTTC. This encodes CASSLGTPRNNEQFF.

This clone is a singleton in its sample. The rearrangement links TRBV27 to TRBJ2-2; 12 bases are a match to TRBD1. The CDR3 is made up of 13 amino acids. Germline V gene lookup returns CDR1 MNHEY and CDR2 SMNVEV (reference sequence). J lost 6 bases, V lost 11 bases, and 4 bases had no gene match. The CDR3 here is CAAGQGAAGELFF. The CDR3 DNA sequence: TGTGCCGCGGGACAGGGGGCGGCCGGGGAGCTGTTTTTT.

V gene TRBV6-5 combines with J gene TRBJ1-3, with D possibly matching TRBD1 (5 bases). The ends were cut back, 2 bases at V and 0 bases at J, with 8 bases in the middle. The CDR3 length is 15 residues. The germline CDR1 and CDR2 sequences are MNHEY and SVGAGI. In nucleotides, the CDR3 is TGTGCCAGCAGTTACACAGGCAACTCTGGAAACACCATATATTTT. As protein: CASSYTGNSGNTIYF.

The chain links TRBV9 to TRBJ1-1, with D unresolved. Germline loops: CDR1 SGDLS, CDR2 YYNGEE. This CDR3 has 14 amino acids. The ends were cut back, 0 bases at V and 2 bases at J, with 8 bases in the middle. Here the CDR3 reads CASSVERENTEAFF. CDR3 DNA: TGTGCCAGCAGCGTAGAAAGGGAAAACACTGAAGCTTTCTTT. Based on the CDR3 plus reference TRBV9 and TRBJ1-1, the full variable domain is DSGVTQTPKHLITATGQRVTLRCSPRSGDLSVYWYQQSLDQGLQFLIQYYNGEERAKGNILERFSAQQFPDLHSELNLSSLELGDSALYFCASSVERENTEAFFGQGTRLTVV.

This clone was seen only once. The genes are TRBV11-2 and TRBJ2-3; 7 positions match TRBD2. The germline CDR1 and CDR2 sequences are SGHAT and FQNNGV. The CDR3 covers 16 residues. The V gene end was trimmed by 3 bases and the J gene end by 0 bases; junction bases not matched to a gene: 6. The CDR3 reads CASSFRGSPSTDTQYF. The DNA of the CDR3 is TGTGCCAGCAGCTTCCGCGGGAGCCCTAGCACAGATACGCAGTATTTT.

This clone was seen once. The chain couples TRBV28 to TRBJ2-4; the D is unclear. Trimming left V 5 bases short and J 1 base short, with 12 bases between. CDR1 is MDHEN, CDR2 SYDVKM, per germline. This CDR3 has 15 residues. Written as DNA, the CDR3 is TGTGCCAGCAGTCCCGGAGCGCAGGCCAAAAACATTCAGTACTTC. Translation: CASSPGAQAKNIQYF. The full variable domain, with the rest looked up from reference TRBV28 and TRBJ2-4, is DVKVTQSSRYLVKRTGEKVFLECVQDMDHENMFWYRQDPGLGLRLIYFSYDVKMKEKGDIPEGYSVSREKKERFSLILESASTNQTSMYLCASSPGAQAKNIQYFGAGTRLSVL.

The rearrangement joins TRBV9 to TRBJ2-7, with TRBD1 matching over 7 bases. Germline trimming cut 0 bases from V and 3 bases from J; bases unmatched to any gene: 6. The CDR3 covers 15 residues. Germline CDR1 reads SGDLS; CDR2 reads YYNGEE. The CDR3 reads CASSVAGGGIYEQYF. The CDR3 nucleotides read TGTGCCAGCAGCGTAGCAGGGGGTGGGATCTACGAGCAGTACTTC.